One sample yielded the 16 T cell receptor beta chains listed below, sequenced in a study of cytomegalovirus exposure and HLA in healthy donors. Using immunoSEQ multiplex PCR, the repertoire was profiled, and TCRdb retains in-frame clones only, with some absent. Of some 330,000 clones in the sample, about nine tenths were seen once. Source material: PBMCs. Receptor source: a woman aged 18-30 years in good health and CMV-seronegative.

The chain uses TRBV27 and TRBJ2-2; D unclear. Per germline, CDR1 MNHEY and CDR2 SMNVEV (reference sequence). The length of the CDR3 is 13 residues. V lost 5 bases to trimming and J lost 4 bases, with 8 bases between them. In nucleotides, the CDR3 is TGTGCCAGCAGTCCTGAGGTCACCGGGGAGCTGTTTTTT. Translated: CASSPEVTGELFF.

The rearrangement uses TRBV18 and TRBJ2-2; the D gene is possibly TRBD1 (5 bases). The V end lost 6 bases, the J end lost 1 base, and 12 bases lay between the germline ends. Germline loops: CDR1 KGHSH, CDR2 LQKENI. The CDR3 has 15 residues. CDR3 loop: CASSPAGMNTGELFF. The CDR3 DNA reads as TGTGCCAGCTCGCCGGCAGGGATGAACACCGGGGAGCTGTTTTTT.

The gene calls are TRBV4-1 and TRBJ1-5; no clear D gene. This CDR3 region has 14 residues. Germline V gene data show CDR1 as MGHRA and CDR2 as YSYEKL. V was pared by 0 bases and J by 3 bases, with 6 bases between. The DNA of the CDR3 is TGCGCCAGCAGCCAAGATCCAGACAATCAGCCCCAGCATTTT. Encoded protein: CASSQDPDNQPQHF.

This sequence joins TRBV6-4 and TRBJ2-1, with D perhaps TRBD2 (5 bases). This CDR3 is built from 13 residues. The V end lost 2 bases, the J end lost 10 bases, and 12 bases lay between the germline ends. CDR1 MRHNA and CDR2 SNTAGT come from the germline V gene. DNA for the CDR3: TGTGCCAGCAGTGACGAGGGAGTAGGGGAGCAGTTCTTC. It codes for CASSDEGVGEQFF.

The rearrangement links TRBV2 to TRBJ2-7; possibly TRBD1 for D (6 bases). V gave up 11 bases and J gave up 4 bases, with 18 bases separating them. The CDR3 has 13 amino acids. The germline gives CDR1 SNHLY, CDR2 FYNNEI. CDR3 in amino acids: CAGGVGARYEQYF. DNA for the CDR3: TGTGCCGGCGGTGTGGGGGCGAGGTACGAGCAGTACTTC. The variable domain in full, completed from reference TRBV2 and TRBJ2-7, reads EPEVTQTPSHQVTQMGQEVILRCVPISNHLYFYWYRQILGQKVEFLVSFYNNEISEKSEIFDDQFSVERPDGSNFTLKIRSTKLEDSAMYFCAGGVGARYEQYFGPGTRLTVT.

This clone turned up a few times. The V and J genes are TRBV5-1 and TRBJ2-7, with TRBD2 identical over 12 bases. J gave up 5 bases and V 2 bases, and 5 bases lay outside the gene matches. The CDR3 covers 15 residues. Germline loops: CDR1 SGHRS, CDR2 YFSETQ. The DNA of the CDR3 is TGCGCCAGCAGCTTTCTAGCGGGAGGGCCCAACGAGCAGTACTTC. Translating gives CASSFLAGGPNEQYF.

As concerns this clone: Other DNA sequences from this sample encode an identical CDR3 as well. This chain uses TRBV20-1 with TRBJ2-7, with D unclear. V was trimmed by 3 bases and J by 3 bases, leaving 6 bases between them. This CDR3 contains 11 residues. Germline values: CDR1 DFQATT, CDR2 SNEGSKA (reference sequence). The CDR3 coding sequence is TGCAGTGCTAGTCGGAGCTACGAGCAGTACTTC. Protein: CSASRSYEQYF.

In its sample, this clone was seen once. The rearrangement joins TRBV28 to TRBJ1-2; tentative D call: TRBD1 (6 bases). The CDR3 runs to 14 residues. Germline values: CDR1 MDHEN, CDR2 SYDVKM. V was pared by 6 bases and J by 5 bases, with 16 bases between. CDR3 in amino acids: CASRGADRRYGYTF. The DNA of the CDR3 is TGTGCCAGCAGAGGGGCAGACAGGAGATATGGCTACACCTTC.

The V and J genes are TRBV9 and TRBJ2-7; possibly TRBD1 for D (5 bases). The germline CDR1 and CDR2 sequences are SGDLS and YYNGEE. The CDR3 consists of 14 residues. With 0 bases removed from V and 7 bases from J, the gap between germline ends came to 14 bases. Here the CDR3 reads CASSVATEGAEQYF. CDR3 nucleotide sequence: TGTGCCAGCAGCGTAGCTACCGAAGGGGCGGAGCAGTACTTC.

The chain recombines TRBV11-3 with TRBJ2-2; TRBD2 aligns across 14 bases. Per germline, CDR1 SGHNT and CDR2 YENEEA. The CDR3 is 16 residues long. J was trimmed by 4 bases and V by 5 bases; bases with no gene match: 3. The CDR3 reads CASSTGTSGSTGELFF. The CDR3 DNA reads as TGTGCCAGCAGCACCGGGACTAGCGGGAGCACCGGGGAGCTGTTTTTT.

The rearrangement uses TRBV7-3 and TRBJ2-7, with D tentatively TRBD1 (5 bases). Germline V lookup: CDR1 SGHTA, CDR2 FQGTGA. The ends were cut back, 2 bases at V and 0 bases at J, with 11 bases in the middle. The CDR3 consists of 15 residues. CDR3 sequence (DNA): TGTGCCAGCAGCTTAGGAGCAGGGCCCTCCTACGAGCAGTACTTC. Translated, it gives CASSLGAGPSYEQYF.

As concerns this clone: The same CDR3 is also encoded by other DNA sequences in this sample. The chain combines TRBV28 with TRBJ2-2; D is ambiguous. The CDR3 is 13 residues long. The V end lost 1 base, the J end lost 4 bases, and 4 bases lay between the germline ends. Germline values: CDR1 MDHEN, CDR2 SYDVKM. CDR3 bases: TGTGCCAGCAGTTTATCTCTCACCGGGGAGCTGTTTTTT. It is translated as CASSLSLTGELFF.

This clone was observed once. The rearrangement uses TRBV5-1 and TRBJ2-7; the match to TRBD2 covers 14 bases. Germline V CDR1 and CDR2: SGHRS, YFSETQ. Unmatched junction bases numbered 5, after V lost 6 bases and J lost 6 bases. This CDR3 contains 14 residues. CDR3 sequence reads: CASKGLAGVGEQYF. The DNA of the CDR3 is TGCGCCAGCAAGGGACTAGCGGGAGTAGGCGAGCAGTACTTC.

CDR3 protein: CASSRVQENTEAFF. CDR3 nucleotides: TGTGCCAGCAGCCGGGTACAGGAGAACACTGAAGCTTTCTTT. This chain uses TRBV4-2 with TRBJ1-1; weak D call: TRBD1 (5 bases). Looked up from germline, CDR1 is LGHNA and CDR2 is YNFKEQ. This CDR3 has 14 residues. Trimming pared 4 bases from V and 1 base from J, leaving 10 bases between.

The chain combines TRBV15 with TRBJ2-1; 12 nucleotides align to TRBD2. Germline-derived CDR1 and CDR2 are LNHNV and YYDKDF (reference sequence). Trimming at V came to 5 bases and at J to 5 bases, leaving 4 bases not matched to a gene. CDR3 length: 15 amino acids. DNA for the CDR3: TGTGCCACCAGCGGGGGACTAGCGGGCGACAATGAGCAGTTCTTC. This codes for CATSGGLAGDNEQFF.

This clone was observed once. This chain joins TRBV19 and TRBJ1-2; possible D gene TRBD1, 5 bases. Deletions cut 10 bases from V and 0 bases from J, with 18 bases between. Germline-derived CDR1 and CDR2 are LNHDA and SQIVND (reference sequence). This CDR3 is built from 15 residues. The CDR3 nucleotides are TGTGCCACTTCGCTCGGGGGGAAAGCTAACTATGGCTACACCTTC. Protein sequence: CATSLGGKANYGYTF.